This record covers a single T cell receptor (beta chain). Antigen specificity is unknown. The PCR had 60 Vbeta and 13 Jbeta primers. TCRdb keeps only in-frame clones here, not all; method: immunoSEQ multiplex PCR. The profile shows 90,000 or so clones, approximately 64% of them singletons. The data stem from a study of cytomegalovirus exposure and HLA in healthy donors. Looking at the study overall: Clustering assigned about 79% of the approximately 400 genotyped donors to the Caucasian-associated ancestry cluster.

Study-wide results and limits: Among TCR beta chains, those listed as cytomegalovirus-associated numbered 164.

V lost 2 bases and J lost 9, with 11 bases in between. This CDR3 region has 14 residues. Germline V gives CDR1 MNHEY, CDR2 SVGAGI. The TCR comes from a boy aged 10-17 years in good health and CMV-seropositive. Input material: PBMCs. This chain joins TRBV6-5 and TRBJ1-6, with D hard to call. The CDR3 DNA is TGTGCCAGCAGTTACGGAGACTCGAGTTCACCCCTCCACTTT. It specifies CASSYGDSSSPLHF.